This is a list of T cell receptor beta chains from one sample in a study of cytomegalovirus exposure and HLA in healthy donors. Sequenced by immunoSEQ multiplex PCR; TCRdb stores in-frame clones only, minus some. The top ten hold approximately 2% of the sample, which has around 130,000 clones, 81% seen once. Source material: PBMCs. The source of these receptors is a man aged 40-50 years in good health and CMV-seronegative. CDR3s include the opening cysteine and the closing phenylalanine or tryptophan. The D gene is left open where the match is weak. A clone size is listed for some rows: how often the clone was seen (once, few, many), or a class if it is expanded.

DNA | CDR3 | length | D | V | size | J
TGTGCCAGCAGCCCGTCGACTGGATACACCGGGGAGCTGTTTTTT | CASSPSTGYTGELFF | 15 | - | TRBV7-3 | few | TRBJ2-2
TGTGCCATCAGCCACCCACCTCGGACAGGGCCAAACATGAACACTGAAGCTTTCTTT | CAISHPPRTGPNMNTEAFF | 19 | TRBD1 | TRBV10-3 | - | TRBJ1-1
TGTGCCAGTAGTGCGGTCAAAGAGACCCAGTACTTC | CASSAVKETQYF | 12 | - | TRBV19 | - | TRBJ2-5
TGCGCCAGCAGCCAAGAAGGTAGCGGGGGGCTCACAGATACGCAGTATTTT | CASSQEGSGGLTDTQYF | 17 | TRBD2 | TRBV4-3 | - | TRBJ2-3
TGTGCCAGCAGCCCGCGGATTAAAGAGACCCAGTACTTC | CASSPRIKETQYF | 13 | - | TRBV7-9 | - | TRBJ2-5
TGTGCCAGCAGCCCCGGACAGGGCTACGAGCAGTACTTC | CASSPGQGYEQYF | 13 | TRBD1 | TRBV28 | - | TRBJ2-7
TGTGCCAGCAGACCATTACAGGGGGCCGGGGAGCATGAGCAGTTCTTC | CASRPLQGAGEHEQFF | 16 | TRBD1 | TRBV9 | - | TRBJ2-1
TGTGCCAGCAGTTACGGGACACCTGACTCTGGAAACACCATATATTTT | CASSYGTPDSGNTIYF | 16 | - | TRBV6-5 | few | TRBJ1-3
TGTGCCAGCAGAGGACTAGCGGGAGACCAAGAGACCCAGTACTTC | CASRGLAGDQETQYF | 15 | TRBD2 | TRBV6-6 | - | TRBJ2-5
TGTGCCAGCTCACCACCAAACAGGGCGACCGGCACTGAAGCTTTCTTT | CASSPPNRATGTEAFF | 16 | - | TRBV18 | - | TRBJ1-1
TGTGCCAGCAGTTTGCAACTAGAGATGGTGGAGACCCAGTACTTC | CASSLQLEMVETQYF | 15 | - | TRBV6-5 | few | TRBJ2-5
TGTGCCAGCAGACGCGGGGGGGTATACAATGAGCAGTTCTTC | CASRRGGVYNEQFF | 14 | TRBD2 | TRBV7-2 | - | TRBJ2-1
TGTGCCAGTACGGGGGGACTGGGCAGTTATAGCAATCAGCCCCAGCATTTT | CASTGGLGSYSNQPQHF | 17 | - | TRBV19 | - | TRBJ1-5
TGTGCCAGCACTCGCCTAGCGGGCCCCTACGAGCAGTACTTC | CASTRLAGPYEQYF | 14 | TRBD2 | TRBV6-5 | - | TRBJ2-7
TGTGCCAGCAGGCGAAACTACGGGGAGCTGTTTTTT | CASRRNYGELFF | 12 | - | TRBV6-5 | - | TRBJ2-2
TGTGCCAGCAGCTCCCAACCCCACTACCCGGAGCAGTACTTC | CASSSQPHYPEQYF | 14 | - | TRBV7-8 | - | TRBJ2-5
TGTGCCAGCTCACCAGCAGAAAATCAGCCCCAGCATTTT | CASSPAENQPQHF | 13 | - | TRBV18 | once | TRBJ1-5
TGTGCCAGTATTCCCGACAGGGGAGCCTACAATGAGCAGTTCTTC | CASIPDRGAYNEQFF | 15 | TRBD1 | TRBV19 | - | TRBJ2-1
TGCGCCAGCAGCTTGGTGGGGCACGGTGAAGCTTTCTTT | CASSLVGHGEAFF | 13 | - | TRBV5-1 | few | TRBJ1-1
TGTTCCAGCAGCTTAGTTGGGACAGGGTTGGGCTACACCTTC | CSSSLVGTGLGYTF | 14 | TRBD1 | TRBV7-9 | few | TRBJ1-2
TGTGCCAGCAGCTTGGACAGAACCGGGGAGCTGTTTTTT | CASSLDRTGELFF | 13 | - | TRBV11-2 | - | TRBJ2-2
TGCGCCAGCAGCGAAAGGACAGGGACCATGAACACTGAAGCTTTCTTT | CASSERTGTMNTEAFF | 16 | TRBD1 | TRBV5-1 | - | TRBJ1-1
TGTGCCAGCAGCTTATGGAGGGATCAGCCCCAGCATTTT | CASSLWRDQPQHF | 13 | - | TRBV7-9 | - | TRBJ1-5
TGTGCCAGCGCGGTCTCCGGGAGCCTAAACACTGAAGCTTTCTTT | CASAVSGSLNTEAFF | 15 | - | TRBV6-5 | once | TRBJ1-1
TGCGCCAGCAGCTTAGGGACTTCGGACACTGAAGCTTTCTTT | CASSLGTSDTEAFF | 14 | - | TRBV5-1 | - | TRBJ1-1
TGTGCCAGCAGTCGGACAGGGAACGGGGAGACCCAGTACTTC | CASSRTGNGETQYF | 14 | TRBD1 | TRBV27 | - | TRBJ2-5
TGTGCCAGCAGTGAAGTGACTAGCGGGAGGGCTTCCAAAAACATTCAGTACTTC | CASSEVTSGRASKNIQYF | 18 | TRBD2 | TRBV2 | - | TRBJ2-4
TGTGCCAGCAGTTCTTTTGACGAGGACTATGGCTACACCTTC | CASSSFDEDYGYTF | 14 | - | TRBV6-6 | - | TRBJ1-2
TGTGCCAGCAGCACCGACAGGGGGCTTAATGAAAAACTGTTTTTT | CASSTDRGLNEKLFF | 15 | TRBD1 | TRBV5-6 | - | TRBJ1-4
TGTGCCAGCAGTAGGGACAGGGGAGGGGAAAAACTGTTTTTT | CASSRDRGGEKLFF | 14 | TRBD1 | TRBV27 | - | TRBJ1-4
TGTGCCAGCAGCCAAGGCACCCTAGACTACAATGAGCAGTTCTTC | CASSQGTLDYNEQFF | 15 | - | TRBV4-2 | - | TRBJ2-1
TGTGCCAGCAGGCGGGGTAACACAGATACGCAGTATTTT | CASRRGNTDTQYF | 13 | - | TRBV7-6 | - | TRBJ2-3
TGTGCCAGCAGCCAAGGGACTAGCGGGGCCTACGAGCAGTACTTC | CASSQGTSGAYEQYF | 15 | TRBD2 | TRBV6-6 | once | TRBJ2-7
TGCGCCAGCAGCCCCCCCCCGGACAGGGGAAACATTCAGTACTTC | CASSPPPDRGNIQYF | 15 | TRBD1 | TRBV4-3 | few | TRBJ2-4
TGTGCCAGTAGCCTGACAGTTTTTAGCAATCAGCCCCAGCATTTT | CASSLTVFSNQPQHF | 15 | - | TRBV19 | - | TRBJ1-5
TGTGCCAGCAGTTTAGGTGGGGCACCTAATGAAAAACTGTTTTTT | CASSLGGAPNEKLFF | 15 | - | TRBV27 | - | TRBJ1-4
TGCGCCAGCAGTGAGTCGTCTGGGCGGGAGGCCAACAATGAGCAGTTCTTC | CASSESSGREANNEQFF | 17 | TRBD2 | TRBV10-1 | once | TRBJ2-1
TGTGCCAGCAGATCTAAAGCCGATAGCAATCAGCCCCAGCATTTT | CASRSKADSNQPQHF | 15 | - | TRBV2 | - | TRBJ1-5
TGTGCCTCTGCACGGGCGGGAGGGCTCTTCACAGATACGCAGTATTTT | CASARAGGLFTDTQYF | 16 | TRBD2 | TRBV30 | - | TRBJ2-3
TGTGCCAGCAGTATACGGACAGGGTTTCAGCCCCAGCATTTT | CASSIRTGFQPQHF | 14 | TRBD1 | TRBV27 | - | TRBJ1-5
TGTGCCTGGAGTCCTCGGGACAGCCGCTCTAACTATGGCTACACCTTC | CAWSPRDSRSNYGYTF | 16 | TRBD1 | TRBV30 | once | TRBJ1-2
TGTGCCAGCAGGACAGGGGGCACAGATACGCAGTATTTT | CASRTGGTDTQYF | 13 | TRBD1 | TRBV6-5 | - | TRBJ2-3
TGCAGCGTGGAACCTGGACAGGCGGGAGAGACCCAGTACTTC | CSVEPGQAGETQYF | 14 | TRBD1 | TRBV29-1 | - | TRBJ2-5
TGTGCCAGCAGTGTCCAATGGCAGGAAAAACTGTTTTTT | CASSVQWQEKLFF | 13 | - | TRBV6-1 | few | TRBJ1-4
TGCGCCAGCAGCCAGGATGGGACTACTACCTACGAGCAGTACTTC | CASSQDGTTTYEQYF | 15 | TRBD2 | TRBV4-1 | - | TRBJ2-7
TGTGCCAGCAGCGTATTAGGGACAGGGCAAGAGACCCAGTACTTC | CASSVLGTGQETQYF | 15 | TRBD1 | TRBV9 | - | TRBJ2-5
TGTGCCAGCAGCTCAAGGGGGCGGTACGAGACCCAGTACTTC | CASSSRGRYETQYF | 14 | TRBD1 | TRBV7-3 | - | TRBJ2-5
TGTGCCAGCAGCTTTGACAGGGTCAACGGGGAGCTGTTTTTT | CASSFDRVNGELFF | 14 | TRBD1 | TRBV7-2 | - | TRBJ2-2
TGTGCCTGGAGTGTCGGTGGCAATCAGCCCCAGCATTTT | CAWSVGGNQPQHF | 13 | - | TRBV30 | few | TRBJ1-5
TGTGCCAGCAGTTTGAAACGGACAAACTACGAGCAGTACTTC | CASSLKRTNYEQYF | 14 | - | TRBV28 | once | TRBJ2-7
TGTGCCAGCAGGCGGGAGTCCTCCTACGAGCAGTACTTC | CASRRESSYEQYF | 13 | TRBD2 | TRBV2 | - | TRBJ2-7
TGTGCCATAGCGGACCGAAGGGACACTGAAGCTTTCTTT | CAIADRRDTEAFF | 13 | - | TRBV10-3 | - | TRBJ1-1
TGCGCCAGCAGCCCATCGTTGACAGGCCTTGGGCAGAACACTGAAGCTTTCTTT | CASSPSLTGLGQNTEAFF | 18 | - | TRBV4-1 | - | TRBJ1-1
TGTGCCAGCAGCGGCACCGGGACAGGGCCATACGAGCAGTACTTC | CASSGTGTGPYEQYF | 15 | TRBD1 | TRBV7-8 | - | TRBJ2-7
TGTGCCAGCAGCGGGGACAGAGCTACTGATGGCTACACCTTC | CASSGDRATDGYTF | 14 | TRBD1 | TRBV5-5 | - | TRBJ1-2
TGTGCCAGCAGTCCTACCGACAGGGGGCACGCTGAAGCTTTCTTT | CASSPTDRGHAEAFF | 15 | TRBD1 | TRBV2 | - | TRBJ1-1
TGTGCTAGTGGGACCGGACAGGGGGCTGGCACTGAAGCTTTCTTT | CASGTGQGAGTEAFF | 15 | TRBD1 | TRBV12-5 | - | TRBJ1-1
TGTGCCAGCTCACCGGGGGACAGGAATTCCTACGAGCAGTACTTC | CASSPGDRNSYEQYF | 15 | TRBD1 | TRBV18 | few | TRBJ2-7
TGTGCCAGCAGTGTCGGGGGTGACGGCAATCAGCCCCAGCATTTT | CASSVGGDGNQPQHF | 15 | - | TRBV6-4 | - | TRBJ1-5